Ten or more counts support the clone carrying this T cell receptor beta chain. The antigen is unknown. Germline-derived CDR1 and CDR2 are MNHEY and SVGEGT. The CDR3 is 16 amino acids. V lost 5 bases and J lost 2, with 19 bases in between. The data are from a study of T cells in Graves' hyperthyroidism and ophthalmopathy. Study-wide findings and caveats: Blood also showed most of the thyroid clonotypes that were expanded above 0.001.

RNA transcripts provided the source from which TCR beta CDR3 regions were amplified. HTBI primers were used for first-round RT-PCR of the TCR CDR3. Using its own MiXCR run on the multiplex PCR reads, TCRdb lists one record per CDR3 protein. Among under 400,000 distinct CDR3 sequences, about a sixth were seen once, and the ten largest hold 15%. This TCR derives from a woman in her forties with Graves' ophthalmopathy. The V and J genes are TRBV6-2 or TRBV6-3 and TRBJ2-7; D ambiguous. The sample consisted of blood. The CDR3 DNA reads TGTGCCAGCAGTGTTCGGCAACGACGGAATACCTACGAGCAGTACTTC. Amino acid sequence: CASSVRQRRNTYEQYF.